This is a list of T cell receptor beta chains from one sample in a study of cytomegalovirus exposure and HLA in healthy donors. Sequencing was performed with immunoSEQ multiplex PCR; in TCRdb, only in-frame clones are kept and a portion is missing. The sample records about 190,000 clones, around 79% being singletons. Sequenced material: PBMCs. The receptors originated from a woman between 50 and 59 years old in good health and CMV-seronegative. The CDR3 runs from the conserved cysteine through the conserved F or W. The D gene is left open where the match is weak. A row's size may be missing; if present it is once, few, many or a size class.

- TRBJ2-3 TRBD2 TRBV4-3 TGCGCCAGCAGCCAATTCGGAGCGGGGGCCGATACGCAGTATTTT CASSQFGAGADTQYF
- TRBJ2-1 - TRBV19 TGTGCCAGCGGAGAGACAGCTGCCTACAATGAGCAGTTCTTC CASGETAAYNEQFF
- TRBJ2-7 - TRBV7-2 TGTGCCAGCAGCTTAGCCACAGGGACCTCCTACGAGCAGTACTTC CASSLATGTSYEQYF
- TRBJ1-5 TRBD1 TRBV7-8 TGTGCCAGCAGCTTACGAACAGGGGATAGCAATCAGCCCCAGCATTTT CASSLRTGDSNQPQHF
- TRBJ1-1 - TRBV5-5 TGTGCCAGCAGCTTGGGACGGGTGAGGTATCGTGGAGCTGAAGCTTTCTTT CASSLGRVRYRGAEAFF
few TRBJ2-2 TRBD1 TRBV7-3 TGTGCCAGCAGCTTAAACAGGGGGCCCGGGGAGCTGTTTTTT CASSLNRGPGELFF
- TRBJ2-7 TRBD2 TRBV7-3 TGTGCCAGCAGCTTGGGTACCGGGACTAGGTCAGGCGAGCAGTACTTC CASSLGTGTRSGEQYF
- TRBJ2-3 TRBD2 TRBV25-1 TGTGCCAGCAGTGAGTCCCAGCGGGGGGGTGATACGCAGTATTTT CASSESQRGGDTQYF
- TRBJ2-7 - TRBV5-6 TGTGCCAGCGCGCACGATCCTTTTTACGAGCAGTACTTC CASAHDPFYEQYF
- TRBJ1-6 TRBD1 TRBV7-2 TGTGCCAGCCGGAGGGACAGGGGTAATTCACCCCTCCACTTT CASRRDRGNSPLHF
- TRBJ1-2 - TRBV5-1 TGCGCCAGCAGCTTGGGACACAACGATGGCTACACCTTC CASSLGHNDGYTF
- TRBJ2-3 TRBD2 TRBV5-4 TGTGCCAGCAGCCTCGAAGCGGGACTAGCATCAGATACGCAGTATTTT CASSLEAGLASDTQYF
- TRBJ1-2 TRBD1 TRBV7-2 TGTGCCAGCAGCCTGAACCTTAGACAGGGGGCTGGCTACACCTTC CASSLNLRQGAGYTF
- TRBJ1-2 - TRBV18 TGTGCCAGCTCACGTACTACCCAGGGAAGATCCTATGGCTACACCTTC CASSRTTQGRSYGYTF
- TRBJ2-2 - TRBV7-3 TGTGCCAGCAGCCGGGATACCGGGGAGCTGTTTTTT CASSRDTGELFF
- TRBJ1-5 - TRBV28 TGTGCCAGCAGTTTATGGACGGGGAACGGCAATCAGCCCCAGCATTTT CASSLWTGNGNQPQHF
- TRBJ2-3 TRBD2 TRBV25-1 TGTGCCGGCAGCCGCGGGGGTAGCACAGATACGCAGTATTTT CAGSRGGSTDTQYF
- TRBJ1-5 - TRBV19 TGTGCCAGTAGTATGCTTCGACAGGATAGCAATCAGCCCCAGCATTTT CASSMLRQDSNQPQHF
- TRBJ1-2 TRBD1 TRBV5-1 TGCGCCAGCAGCTTACAGGGGTTACGAGGCTACACCTTC CASSLQGLRGYTF
- TRBJ2-5 TRBD1 TRBV19 TGTGCCAGTAGTACCCTGACAGGGGGAGGGGAGACCCAGTACTTC CASSTLTGGGETQYF
- TRBJ2-7 TRBD2 TRBV7-8 TGTGCCAGCAGCTTAGGGGCGGGAGGGAGGATCTACGAGCAGTACTTC CASSLGAGGRIYEQYF
few TRBJ1-4 TRBD1 TRBV6-5 TGTGCCAGCAGTTCCGGACAGGCGCCTAATGAAAAACTGTTTTTT CASSSGQAPNEKLFF
few TRBJ1-1 TRBD1 TRBV7-2 TGTGCCAGCAGCTTAACTGACAGGGCGCCTGAAGCTTTCTTT CASSLTDRAPEAFF
- TRBJ1-2 - TRBV19 TGTGCCAGTAGTATAGACGGACACGGCCTTAACTATGGCTACACCTTC CASSIDGHGLNYGYTF
once TRBJ2-1 - TRBV9 TGTGCCAGCAGCGTAGGGGGGGGGCTTAGTAGGATCGATGAGCAGTTCTTC CASSVGGGLSRIDEQFF
- TRBJ2-7 - TRBV5-1 TGCGCCAGCAGCTACGGGGACGAGCAGTACTTC CASSYGDEQYF
- TRBJ2-3 - TRBV6-4 TGTGCCAGCACCTGTTCTATCGGAGATACGCAGTATTTT CASTCSIGDTQYF
- TRBJ1-1 - TRBV28 TGTGCCAGCAGTCCCTCCCGCGGGGGGGCTAACACTGAAGCTTTCTTT CASSPSRGGANTEAFF
- TRBJ2-7 - TRBV7-8 TGTGCCAGCAGCTTAGCGGACTTCTACGAGCAGTACTTC CASSLADFYEQYF
- TRBJ1-1 - TRBV11-3 TGTGCCAGCAGCTCTTATATGAACACTGAAGCTTTCTTT CASSSYMNTEAFF
- TRBJ2-7 - TRBV27 TGTGCCAGCAGGCCGGCGGGGACCACCTACGAGCAGTACTTC CASRPAGTTYEQYF
- TRBJ1-2 - TRBV5-1 TGCGCCAGCAGCTTGGATAGTTTACGCTCTTATGGCTACACCTTC CASSLDSLRSYGYTF
- TRBJ2-3 TRBD2 TRBV9 TGTGCCAGCAGCGTAGGGGAGGGTTTGAGGAATACGCAGTATTTT CASSVGEGLRNTQYF
- TRBJ1-5 - TRBV7-2 TGTGCCAGCGGCACAGGGCCCAATCAGCCCCAGCATTTT CASGTGPNQPQHF
- TRBJ2-3 TRBD2 TRBV7-9 TGTGCCAGCAGCTTAGCTCTCAGTGCGGGGGGATCCACAGATACGCAGTATTTT CASSLALSAGGSTDTQYF
- TRBJ1-2 - TRBV29-1 TGCAGCGTTGAATTAGGGAGTGAGAGGGCCCCCTATGGCTACACCTTC CSVELGSERAPYGYTF
once TRBJ2-7 TRBD2 TRBV19 TGTGCCAGTAGTATCTCTAGCGGGAGAGGCGAGCAGTACTTC CASSISSGRGEQYF
- TRBJ2-1 - TRBV7-9 TGTGCCAGCAGCTTAGAAGACAGCGCGGTTATTTACAATGAGCAGTTCTTC CASSLEDSAVIYNEQFF
- TRBJ2-7 - TRBV2 TGTGCCAGCAGTCGACAGGAGAGCTCCTACGAGCAGTACTTC CASSRQESSYEQYF
- TRBJ2-5 TRBD2 TRBV9 TGTGCCAGCAGCGTAAGGGTAGGGGGACTAGCGTATCAAGAGACCCAGTACTTC CASSVRVGGLAYQETQYF
- TRBJ2-7 - TRBV5-4 TGTGCCAGCAGCTTGTACACAGGGTACAGTTACGAGCAGTACTTC CASSLYTGYSYEQYF
- TRBJ1-6 - TRBV25-1 TGTGCCAGCAGTGAATCCGGGGGGGTTAATTCACCCCTCCACTTT CASSESGGVNSPLHF
- TRBJ2-6 - TRBV28 TGTGCCAGCAGTTTAAGGCGGAGCGGGGCCAACGTCCTGACTTTC CASSLRRSGANVLTF
- TRBJ1-5 - TRBV28 TGTGCCAGCAGTTTCCGCCTCGGGGGGGGCCCTCAGCCCCAGCATTTT CASSFRLGGGPQPQHF
- TRBJ1-2 - TRBV28 TGTGCCAGCAGGGCTGTGGGACAAAACTATGGCTACACCTTC CASRAVGQNYGYTF
few TRBJ2-1 TRBD2 TRBV27 TGTGCCAGCAGTTTTTTTCCCACTAGCGGGAGAGTTAATGAGCAGTTCTTC CASSFFPTSGRVNEQFF
- TRBJ2-7 TRBD2 TRBV19 TGTGCCAGTAGTATCAGGACTAGCGGGCCCTACGAGCAGTACTTC CASSIRTSGPYEQYF
- TRBJ1-3 - TRBV5-5 TGTGCCAGCAGCTTCACAGGTGCTGGAAACACCATATATTTT CASSFTGAGNTIYF
- TRBJ1-4 - TRBV7-2 TGTGCCAGCAGCCTCGACCGGGTGGAGATGGGAAAACTGTTTTTT CASSLDRVEMGKLFF
- TRBJ1-6 - TRBV7-9 TGTTCCAGCAGTCTAATGGAGGGTCCTTATAATTCACCCCTCCACTTT CSSSLMEGPYNSPLHF
- TRBJ2-2 - TRBV6-1 TGTGCCAGCAGTGAAGTGTCTACCTCCCGTGATGGGGAGCTGTTTTTT CASSEVSTSRDGELFF
- TRBJ1-6 TRBD1 TRBV5-6 TGTGCCAGCAGCTCCGGACAGGGGGCGAGAGATTCACCCCTCCACTTT CASSSGQGARDSPLHF
once TRBJ2-5 TRBD2 TRBV6-5 TGTGCCAGCGGGGGGGTAGCGGTCCAAGAGACCCAGTACTTC CASGGVAVQETQYF